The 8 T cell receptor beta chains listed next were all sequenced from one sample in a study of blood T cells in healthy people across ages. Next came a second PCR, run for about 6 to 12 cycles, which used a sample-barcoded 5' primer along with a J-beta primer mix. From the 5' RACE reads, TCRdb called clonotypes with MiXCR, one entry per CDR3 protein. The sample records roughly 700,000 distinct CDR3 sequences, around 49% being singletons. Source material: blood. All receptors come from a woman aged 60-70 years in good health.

The CDR3 DNA reads TGTGCCATCAGTGAGGCGACAGCTCAAGAGACCCAGTACTTC. Protein product: CAISEATAQETQYF. The rearrangement joins TRBV10-3 to TRBJ2-5, with D perhaps TRBD1 (5 bases). The CDR3 is 14 amino acids. Germline CDR1 ENHRY, CDR2 SYGVKD. The V and J ends lost 2 bases and 2 bases respectively, with 9 bases between them.

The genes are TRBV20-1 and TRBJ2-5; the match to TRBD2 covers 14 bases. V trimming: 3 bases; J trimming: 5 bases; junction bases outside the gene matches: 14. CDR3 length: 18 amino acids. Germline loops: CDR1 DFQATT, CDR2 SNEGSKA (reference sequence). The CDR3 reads CSARGRGGGTSGSETQYF. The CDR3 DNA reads TGCAGTGCTAGGGGTCGGGGCGGCGGGACTAGCGGGAGTGAGACCCAGTACTTC.

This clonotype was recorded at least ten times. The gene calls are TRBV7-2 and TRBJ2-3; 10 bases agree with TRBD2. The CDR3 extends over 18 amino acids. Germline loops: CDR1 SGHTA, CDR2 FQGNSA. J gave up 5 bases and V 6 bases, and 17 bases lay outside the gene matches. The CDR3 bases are TGTGCCAGCAGTTTTTTCGGGCTGACTAGCGGGCTCTTAGATACGCAGTATTTT. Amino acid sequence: CASSFFGLTSGLLDTQYF.

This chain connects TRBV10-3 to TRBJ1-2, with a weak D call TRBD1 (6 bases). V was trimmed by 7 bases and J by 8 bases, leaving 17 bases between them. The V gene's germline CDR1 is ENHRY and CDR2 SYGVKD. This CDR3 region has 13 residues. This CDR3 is CAIKGGTKGGYTF. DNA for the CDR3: TGTGCCATCAAGGGGGGGACGAAGGGAGGCTACACCTTC.

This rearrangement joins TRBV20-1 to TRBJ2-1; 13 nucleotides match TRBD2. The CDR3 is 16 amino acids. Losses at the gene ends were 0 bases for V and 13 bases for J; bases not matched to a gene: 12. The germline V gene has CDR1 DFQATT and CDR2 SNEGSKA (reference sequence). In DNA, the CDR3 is TGCAGTGCTAGAGATCCCGTTGGACTAGCGGGAGTAGTTCAGTTCTTC. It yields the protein CSARDPVGLAGVVQFF.

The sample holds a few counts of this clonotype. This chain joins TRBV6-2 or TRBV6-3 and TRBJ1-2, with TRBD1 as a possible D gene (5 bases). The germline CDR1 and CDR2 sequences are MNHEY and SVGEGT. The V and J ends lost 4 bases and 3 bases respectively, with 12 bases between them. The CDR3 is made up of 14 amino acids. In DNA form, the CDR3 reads TGTGCCAGCAGTTCCCGGGACCCCCACTATGGCTACACCTTC. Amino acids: CASSSRDPHYGYTF.

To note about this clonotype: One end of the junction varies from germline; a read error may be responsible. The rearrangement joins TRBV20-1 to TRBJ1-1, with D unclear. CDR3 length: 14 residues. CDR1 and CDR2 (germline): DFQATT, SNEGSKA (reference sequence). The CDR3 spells CSAPQSRMNAEAFF. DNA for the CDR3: TGCAGTGCTCCACAGTCCCGGATGAACGCTGAAGCTTTCTTT.

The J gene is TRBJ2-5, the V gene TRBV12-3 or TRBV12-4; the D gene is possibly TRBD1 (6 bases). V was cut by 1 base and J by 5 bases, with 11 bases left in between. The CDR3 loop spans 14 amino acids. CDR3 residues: CASSLGQGKETQYF. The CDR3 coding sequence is TGTGCCAGCAGTTTAGGGCAGGGGAAGGAGACCCAGTACTTC.